The 16 T cell receptor beta chains below all came from one sample that was sequenced in a study of vaccination effects on CD4 cells after COVID-19. What these receptors recognize is not known. The assay was immunoSEQ multiplex PCR, and TCRdb's table has in-frame clones only and misses some. The repertoire holds fewer than 75,000 clones, less than 80% seen once, with about 2.4% in the top ten. A 10-day culture period preceded the isolation of CD4+ T cells. Two doses of either BNT162b2 or mRNA-1273 were given to each participant. The sample consisted of CD4+ T cells from PBMCs cultured without peptide, taken after COVID-19 vaccination. The receptor set was obtained from a human donor who received a COVID-19 vaccine.

The J gene is TRBJ2-7, the V gene TRBV5-1, with 9 nucleotides matching TRBD1. Trimming removed 4 bases from V and 7 bases from J; junction bases left unmatched: 9. The germline V gene has CDR1 SGHRS and CDR2 YFSETQ. The CDR3 runs to 14 residues. CDR3 amino acids: CASSPRDRACEQYV. In DNA form, the CDR3 reads TGCGCCAGCAGCCCCCGGGACAGGGCCTGTGAGCAGTACGTC.

The chain links TRBV11-3 to TRBJ2-7, with 11 nucleotides matching TRBD1. V trimming: 5 bases; J trimming: 2 bases; junction bases outside the gene matches: 5. This CDR3 has 15 residues. The V gene's germline CDR1 is SGHNT and CDR2 YENEEA. CDR3 in amino acids: CASSRGQGVPYEQYV. The CDR3, as DNA: TGTGCCAGCAGCCGGGGACAGGGGGTCCCCTACGAGCAGTACGTC.

CDR3 sequence (DNA): TGTGCCAGTAGTATAACTAGCGGGGGGTCTAGCACAGATACGCAGTATTTT. This translates into CASSITSGGSSTDTQYF. The gene calls are TRBV19 and TRBJ2-3, with 12 bases matching TRBD2. The germline V gene encodes CDR1 LNHDA and CDR2 SQIVND (reference sequence). This CDR3 region has 17 residues. With V trimmed by 2 bases and J by 0 bases, 3 bases remained unmatched.

In its sample, this clone was seen a few times. The chain couples TRBV4-1 to TRBJ2-1; D assignment may be TRBD1 or TRBD2 (5 bases each). This CDR3 has 13 residues. V lost 1 base and J lost 7, with 8 bases in between. CDR1 and CDR2 (germline): MGHRA, YSYEKL. The CDR3 DNA is TGCGCCAGCAGCCAAGTTGGGGGTAATGAGCAGTTCTTC. Protein: CASSQVGGNEQFF.

J is TRBJ2-5 and V is TRBV24-1, with TRBD2 identical over 14 bases. V lost 4 bases and J lost 4; bases outside the gene matches: 4. Per germline, CDR1 KGHDR and CDR2 SFDVKD. This CDR3 has 16 amino acids. As DNA, the CDR3 is TGTGCCACCAGTGAGACTAGCGGGGGGGCTTCAGAGACCCAGTACTTC. Amino acids: CATSETSGGASETQYF.

The gene calls are TRBV19 and TRBJ2-1, with D hard to call. This CDR3 contains 16 residues. V gave up 5 bases and J gave up 0 bases, with 14 bases separating them. The germline gives CDR1 LNHDA, CDR2 SQIVND (reference sequence). The CDR3 loop is CASSPQTPISYNEQFF. CDR3 nucleotide sequence: TGTGCCAGTAGTCCCCAGACGCCCATCTCCTACAATGAGCAGTTCTTC. Complete variable domain (other parts from reference TRBV19 and TRBJ2-1): DGGITQSPKYLFRKEGQNVTLSCEQNLNHDAMYWYRQDPGQGLRLIYYSQIVNDFQKGDIAEGYSVSREKKESFPLTVTSAQKNPTAFYLCASSPQTPISYNEQFFGPGTRLTVL.

CDR3 loop: CSGTVNTEAFF. In DNA, the CDR3 is TGCAGTGGAACCGTAAACACTGAAGCTTTCTTT. The chain recombines TRBV20-1 with TRBJ1-1, with no clear D. Germline V CDR1 and CDR2: DFQATT, SNEGSKA (reference sequence). The length of the CDR3 is 11 residues. V was pared by 7 bases and J by 2 bases, with 8 bases between.

This sequence joins TRBV4-3 and TRBJ2-5; D not certain. V shed 0 bases and J shed 2 bases, with 4 bases lying between them. CDR3 length equals 13 residues. Germline CDR1 reads LGHNA; CDR2 reads YSLEER. This CDR3 reads CASSQEVQETQYF. The CDR3 coding sequence is TGCGCCAGCAGCCAAGAAGTACAAGAGACCCAGTACTTC.

The chain couples TRBV6-2 or TRBV6-3 to TRBJ1-5, with D possibly being TRBD1 (6 bases). Germline V gene lookup returns CDR1 MNHEY and CDR2 SVGEGT. This CDR3 is built from 15 residues. V dropped 0 bases and J dropped 11 bases, with 17 bases sitting between them. The CDR3 loop is CASSYSDSVGRAQHF. CDR3 nucleotide sequence: TGTGCCAGCAGTTACTCGGACAGCGTGGGTCGGGCCCAGCATTTT.

This chain uses TRBV19 with TRBJ1-2; D possibly corresponds to TRBD1 (6 bases). The V end lost 4 bases, the J end lost 4 bases, and 16 bases lay between the germline ends. CDR3 length: 15 amino acids. Germline CDR1 is LNHDA and CDR2 is SQIVND (reference sequence). Written as DNA, the CDR3 is TGTGCCAGTAGTACGGGCCAGGGGCGCGTCTATGGCTACACCTTC. This translates into CASSTGQGRVYGYTF.

This clone occurred a few times. This chain connects TRBV14 to TRBJ2-7; TRBD1 is a possible D gene (5 bases). Germline CDR1 is SGHDN and CDR2 is FVKESK. This CDR3 spans 16 amino acids. Trimming left V 3 bases short and J 6 bases short, with 21 bases between. DNA for the CDR3: TGTGCCAGCAGCCAGCTAGGGGTGACCCCGAAGGTCGAGCAGTACGTC. It encodes CASSQLGVTPKVEQYV.

The chain couples TRBV28 to TRBJ1-1; 8 bases map to TRBD1. CDR3 length equals 13 residues. Germline loops: CDR1 MDHEN, CDR2 SYDVKM. With V trimmed by 4 bases and J by 10 bases, 8 bases remained unmatched. This chain's CDR3 is CASSYYQTGGAFF. In nucleotides, the CDR3 is TGTGCCAGCAGTTATTATCAAACAGGGGGAGCTTTCTTT.

This chain joins TRBV6-5 and TRBJ1-6; 7 bases agree with TRBD1. Germline loops: CDR1 MNHEY, CDR2 SVGAGI. CDR3 length: 14 amino acids. Trimming removed 5 bases from V and 7 bases from J; junction bases left unmatched: 5. The CDR3 DNA reads as TGTGCCAGCAGTCAGACAGGGAGCAATTCACCCCTCCACTTT. Encoded protein: CASSQTGSNSPLHF.

The chain combines TRBV10-2 with TRBJ2-2; TRBD2 agrees at 8 bases. The J segment lost 5 bases and the V segment lost 7 bases, leaving 9 bases of the junction unmatched. Germline loops: CDR1 WSHSY, CDR2 SAAADI. The CDR3 totals 15 residues. In DNA, the CDR3 is TGCGCCAGCATTCCCGGACTAGCAGGGACCGGGGAGCTGTTTTTT. Protein product: CASIPGLAGTGELFF.

The chain carries TRBV11-2 and TRBJ1-6; D call uncertain. Trimming took 2 bases from V and 1 from J, leaving 9 bases between them. Germline values: CDR1 SGHAT, CDR2 FQNNGV. The length of the CDR3 is 16 residues. The CDR3 loop reads CASSLTQNSYNSPLHF. The DNA for the CDR3 is TGTGCCAGCAGCTTAACACAAAATTCCTATAATTCACCCCTCCACTTT.

This clone has just a few counts. V is TRBV6-4 and J is TRBJ2-6, with D maybe TRBD1 (5 bases). In germline, CDR1 is MRHNA, CDR2 SNTAGT. The CDR3 is made up of 17 amino acids. Trimming pared 4 bases from V and 3 bases from J, leaving 16 bases between. DNA for the CDR3: TGTGCCAGCAGTGCTCAGGGTGTTAGGAGTGGGGCCAACGTCCTGACTTTC. This encodes CASSAQGVRSGANVLTF.